Listed here is a single T cell receptor (beta chain). Antigen specificity is unknown. The data are from a study of metastatic and nonmetastatic thyroid tumors. Study-wide background: Repertoire data that came from the blood and tumor or nodule tissue of malignant and benign thyroid patients were compared. Study-wide points: Patients with malignant thyroid tumors reportedly had significantly higher TCR beta diversity than those with benign nodules, in blood and tumor.

As handled by the study authors: The distant-metastasis classifier for papillary thyroid cancer was built from CDR3 differences across clinicopathological groups. TCRdb reanalyzed the PCR reads with MiXCR. The V and J calls follow TCRdb's processing rather than the paper's. The sample lists around 18,000 clones; more than 25% were seen once. Treatment of any kind had been given to no patient before thyroid surgery. This sequence originates from a female donor with papillary thyroid cancer or a benign thyroid nodule (not recorded which). Some clones in this sample may be carry-over from other donors' samples. The sequencing input was tumor tissue.

The CDR3 nucleotides are TGCAGTGCTAGGACCCCCAAGGCGGGAGAGGACAATGAGCAGTTCTTC. Translation: CSARTPKAGEDNEQFF. The chain employs TRBV20-1 and TRBJ2-1; TRBD2 matches 7 bases. CDR1 is DFQATT and CDR2 is SNEGSKA in the germline V gene (reference sequence). CDR3 size: 16 residues. With 3 bases clipped from V and 5 bases from J, the junction kept 13 bases outside the gene matches.